This record concerns one T cell receptor beta chain sequence. This record belongs to a study of blood T cell repertoires in COVID-19. Study-level information: The origin of the acute and convalescent COVID-19 samples was the United States, Italy and Spain. Sources were T cells, B-cell-depleted T cells, or PBMCs; the material itself was cDNA or gDNA.

TCRdb's copy holds only in-frame clones and misses some; the assay was immunoSEQ multiplex PCR. The repertoire has about 140,000 clones, about 88% of them found once; the top ten carry under 3%. Patients of the Seattle cohort, enrolled during active infection, were followed longitudinally. The sequenced sample was peripheral blood. This clonotype originated in a human donor with COVID-19, enrolled during active disease. The donor label of this sample is uncertain.

CDR3 sequence reads: CASSLEGAGANVLTF. The CDR3 region has the DNA TGTGCCAGCAGCTTGGAGGGGGCTGGGGCCAACGTCCTGACTTTC. This rearrangement joins TRBV5-4 to TRBJ2-6, with a possible D match to TRBD1 (6 bases). Trimming removed 0 bases from V and 2 bases from J, with 6 bases in between. The CDR3 contains 15 residues. CDR1 is SGHNT and CDR2 is YYREEE in the germline V gene (reference sequence).